Each of the 26 T cell receptor beta chains below was sequenced from the same sample in a study of cytomegalovirus exposure and HLA in healthy donors. PCR used 60 Vbeta primers and 13 Jbeta primers. Using immunoSEQ multiplex PCR, the repertoire was profiled, and TCRdb retains in-frame clones only, with some absent. The sample lists more than 250,000 clones, approximately 90% occurring once. The sequenced sample consisted of PBMCs. These receptors originate from a woman aged 18 to 35 in good health and CMV-seronegative.

This chain uses TRBV27 with TRBJ1-5; 8 bases are a match to TRBD1. This CDR3 contains 17 residues. Trimming cost V 6 bases and J 0 bases; bases outside gene matches: 10. Germline V gene lookup returns CDR1 MNHEY and CDR2 SMNVEV (reference sequence). The DNA of the CDR3 is TGTGCCAGCAGATCCTCAGGGGGCCCCTATAGCAATCAGCCCCAGCATTTT. Protein: CASRSSGGPYSNQPQHF.

The chain uses TRBV15 and TRBJ2-3; perhaps TRBD1 as D (6 bases). CDR1 is LNHNV and CDR2 is YYDKDF in the germline V gene (reference sequence). The CDR3 extends over 16 amino acids. V was pared by 0 bases and J by 4 bases, with 14 bases between. The CDR3 nucleotides are TGTGCCACCAGCAGAGAGACAGGTTTGACACCAGATACGCAGTATTTT. This gives the protein CATSRETGLTPDTQYF.

The chain is built from TRBV4-1 and TRBJ2-2, with TRBD2 matching 8 bases. This CDR3 comprises 17 residues. Germline-derived CDR1 and CDR2 are MGHRA and YSYEKL. V shed 0 bases and J 4 bases; nucleotides not matched to a gene: 7. DNA for the CDR3: TGCGCCAGCAGCCAAGAACCCGGCGGGGGGAGCACCGGGGAGCTGTTTTTT. Protein product: CASSQEPGGGSTGELFF.

The V call is TRBV5-1, the J call TRBJ1-4; TRBD1 is a possible D gene (6 bases). The CDR3 covers 14 residues. Trimming shortened V by 4 bases and J by 7 bases, and 14 bases separated the two germline ends. Germline V gene sequence: CDR1 SGHRS, CDR2 YFSETQ. The CDR3: CASSQRGKAEKLFF. The DNA for the CDR3 is TGCGCCAGCAGCCAGAGGGGGAAGGCTGAAAAACTGTTTTTT. Full variable domain (rest looked up from reference TRBV5-1 and TRBJ1-4): KAGVTQTPRYLIKTRGQQVTLSCSPISGHRSVSWYQQTPGQGLQFLFEYFSETQRNKGNFPGRFSGRQFSNSRSEMNVSTLELGDSALYLCASSQRGKAEKLFFGSGTQLSVL.

This rearrangement joins TRBV27 to TRBJ1-1, with 7 bases lining up with TRBD1. The CDR3 spans 17 residues. J gave up 0 bases and V 5 bases, and 12 bases lay outside the gene matches. Germline V gene sequence: CDR1 MNHEY, CDR2 SMNVEV (reference sequence). CDR3 residues: CASSLTGDSPLNTEAFF. As DNA, the CDR3 is TGTGCCAGCAGTCTAACAGGGGACTCCCCTTTGAACACTGAAGCTTTCTTT.

This clone has just one count. This chain connects TRBV5-4 to TRBJ1-1, with no clear D. CDR1 is SGHNT, CDR2 YYREEE, per germline (reference sequence). The V and J ends lost 4 bases and 1 base respectively, with 11 bases between them. The CDR3 runs 14 residues. CDR3 residues: CASSSGGRNTEAFF. CDR3 sequence (DNA): TGTGCCAGCAGCAGTGGAGGGAGGAACACTGAAGCTTTCTTT.

About this clone: One end of the junction does not line up with germline, which may come from a read error. Other nucleotide sequences in the sample specify the same CDR3. The chain couples TRBV5-6 to TRBJ1-6; D might be TRBD1 (6 bases). Germline CDR1 is SGHDT and CDR2 is YYEEEE. The CDR3 loop spans 15 amino acids. CDR3 nucleotide sequence: TGTGCCAGCAGCCGTACAGGGTCCTATAATTCCCCCCTCCACTTT. This codes for CASSRTGSYNSPLHF. The variable domain in full, completed from reference TRBV5-6 and TRBJ1-6, reads DAGVTQSPTHLIKTRGQQVTLRCSPKSGHDTVSWYQQALGQGPQFIFQYYEEEERQRGNFPDRFSGHQFPNYSSELNVNALLLGDSALYLCASSRTGSYNSPLHFGNGTRLTVT.

The chain is built from TRBV30 and TRBJ1-1; no firm D call. The CDR3 length is 13 residues. Germline V lookup: CDR1 GTSNPN, CDR2 SVGIG (reference sequence). V was pared by 5 bases and J by 5 bases, with 15 bases between. CDR3: CAWDRKRGTEAFF. CDR3 in DNA: TGTGCCTGGGACCGAAAGCGGGGAACTGAAGCTTTCTTT. Drawing the rest from reference TRBV30 and TRBJ1-1, the complete variable domain is SQTIHQWPATLVQPVGSPLSLECTVEGTSNPNLYWYRQAAGRGLQLLFYSVGIGQISSEVPQNLSASRPQDRQFILSSKKLLLSDSGFYLCAWDRKRGTEAFFGQGTRLTVV.

This clone was counted a single time. The chain combines TRBV15 with TRBJ2-7; D is perhaps TRBD2 (5 bases). Trimming took off 5 bases at V and 3 bases at J, with 8 bases between the two ends. The CDR3 is 12 residues long. Germline values: CDR1 LNHNV, CDR2 YYDKDF (reference sequence). CDR3 bases: TGTGCCACCAGCGCGGACTTCTACGAGCAGTACTTC. Translation gives CATSADFYEQYF.

CDR3 in amino acids: CASSLGGIHYTDTQYF. CDR3 DNA sequence: TGTGCCAGCAGCTTAGGGGGCATACACTACACAGATACGCAGTATTTT. This chain links TRBV7-3 with TRBJ2-3; tentatively, D is TRBD1 (6 bases). Germline V gene sequence: CDR1 SGHTA, CDR2 FQGTGA. Between the trimmed V and J ends, which lost 2 bases and 2 bases, there was a span of 14 bases. This CDR3 region has 16 residues.

V usage is TRBV10-3 and J usage is TRBJ2-3; possible D gene TRBD1, 5 bases. The CDR3 totals 13 residues. Trimming left V 11 bases short and J 5 bases short, with 17 bases between. CDR1 is ENHRY and CDR2 is SYGVKD in the germline V gene. CDR3 bases: TGTGCCGTGTTAACTCCCCAGGGAGATACGCAGTATTTT. It encodes CAVLTPQGDTQYF.

The chain employs TRBV6-6 and TRBJ2-3, with 8 bases fitting TRBD2. CDR3 length: 16 amino acids. The V segment lost 2 bases and the J segment 4 bases; nucleotides outside the gene matches: 8. Germline CDR1 and CDR2: MNHNY and SVGAGI (reference sequence). The CDR3 nucleotides are TGTGCCAGCAGTTACGGACTAGCCTGGGGGTCAGATACGCAGTATTTT. Translated: CASSYGLAWGSDTQYF.

This clone was seen a single time. The chain links TRBV5-1 to TRBJ1-2; D is possibly TRBD1 (5 bases). The CDR3 extends over 14 amino acids. V lost 1 base to trimming and J lost 6 bases, with 13 bases between them. Germline loops: CDR1 SGHRS, CDR2 YFSETQ. CDR3: CASSLWAETDGYTF. The CDR3 coding sequence is TGCGCCAGCAGCTTGTGGGCAGAGACAGATGGCTACACCTTC.

The V and J genes are TRBV19 and TRBJ1-3, with D hard to call. The germline V gene encodes CDR1 LNHDA and CDR2 SQIVND (reference sequence). The length of the CDR3 is 13 residues. V was cut by 1 base and J by 4 bases, with 5 bases left in between. CDR3 sequence (DNA): TGTGCCAGTAGTATAGCCCTCGGAAACACCATATATTTT. Translating it yields CASSIALGNTIYF. The entire variable domain, with the rest obtained from reference TRBV19 and TRBJ1-3, is as follows: DGGITQSPKYLFRKEGQNVTLSCEQNLNHDAMYWYRQDPGQGLRLIYYSQIVNDFQKGDIAEGYSVSREKKESFPLTVTSAQKNPTAFYLCASSIALGNTIYFGEGSWLTVV.

The J gene is TRBJ2-3, the V gene TRBV2; tentative D call: TRBD2 (6 bases). The V end was cut by 6 bases, the J end by 9 bases, with 13 bases between. Germline values: CDR1 SNHLY, CDR2 FYNNEI. The CDR3 covers 12 residues. The CDR3 nucleotides are TGTGCCAGCAGGTCGGAGGGTAGGACGCAGTATTTT. It is translated as CASRSEGRTQYF.

This rearrangement joins TRBV5-6 to TRBJ2-1, with 10 bases matching TRBD2. There are 15 residues in the CDR3. The germline V gene has CDR1 SGHDT and CDR2 YYEEEE. V trimming: 2 bases; J trimming: 6 bases; junction bases outside the gene matches: 5. The CDR3 sequence is CASSFWSGGANEQFF. The CDR3, as DNA: TGTGCCAGCAGCTTCTGGAGCGGGGGGGCCAATGAGCAGTTCTTC.

The V gene is TRBV5-1, the J gene TRBJ2-2; D uncertain. There are 14 residues in the CDR3. Germline V gene sequence: CDR1 SGHRS, CDR2 YFSETQ. Trimming removed 0 bases at V and 2 bases at J, with 5 bases between. CDR3 DNA sequence: TGCGCCAGCAGCTTGGGACACAACACCGGGGAGCTGTTTTTT. Translation gives CASSLGHNTGELFF. Looking up the rest from reference TRBV5-1 and TRBJ2-2 gives the full variable domain: KAGVTQTPRYLIKTRGQQVTLSCSPISGHRSVSWYQQTPGQGLQFLFEYFSETQRNKGNFPGRFSGRQFSNSRSEMNVSTLELGDSALYLCASSLGHNTGELFFGEGSRLTVL.

The chain carries TRBV2 and TRBJ1-1; tentative D call: TRBD1 (5 bases). Germline V gives CDR1 SNHLY, CDR2 FYNNEI. The CDR3 has 12 amino acids. Deletions cut 4 bases from V and 4 bases from J, with 7 bases between. The CDR3 DNA follows: TGTGCCAGCAGTGTAGGGGCCACTGAAGCTTTCTTT. It translates to CASSVGATEAFF. The variable domain in full, completed from reference TRBV2 and TRBJ1-1, reads EPEVTQTPSHQVTQMGQEVILRCVPISNHLYFYWYRQILGQKVEFLVSFYNNEISEKSEIFDDQFSVERPDGSNFTLKIRSTKLEDSAMYFCASSVGATEAFFGQGTRLTVV.

V and J are TRBV11-3 and TRBJ1-1; no clear D. Trimming stripped 3 bases from V and 5 bases from J, with 10 bases between. The CDR3 consists of 13 residues. Per the germline V gene, CDR1 is SGHNT and CDR2 is YENEEA. CDR3 DNA: TGTGCCAGCAGCTTTAATTTCCTGACTGAAGCTTTCTTT. It encodes CASSFNFLTEAFF.

The V and J genes are TRBV4-2 and TRBJ2-7; 13 nucleotides line up with TRBD2. V was pared by 0 bases and J by 4 bases, with 6 bases of the junction left unmatched. CDR3 length equals 17 residues. The germline gives CDR1 LGHNA, CDR2 YNFKEQ. The chain's CDR3 is CASSQDIPTSGGYEQYF. DNA for the CDR3: TGTGCCAGCAGCCAAGATATCCCGACTAGCGGGGGGTACGAGCAGTACTTC.

V usage is TRBV29-1 and J usage is TRBJ2-5, with a weak D call TRBD2 (7 bases). Germline assignment: CDR1 SQVTM and CDR2 ANQGSEA. The CDR3 is made up of 15 amino acids. V lost 3 bases and J lost 3, with 17 bases in between. The CDR3 spells CSVERGGHLKETQYF. The CDR3 DNA sequence: TGCAGCGTTGAGAGGGGGGGCCATTTAAAAGAGACCCAGTACTTC.

The count of this clone is one. This chain connects TRBV9 to TRBJ2-6, with a weak D call TRBD2 (5 bases). Germline CDR1 and CDR2: SGDLS and YYNGEE. The CDR3 covers 17 residues. Trimming removed 2 bases at V and 0 bases at J, with 12 bases between. The CDR3 DNA reads TGTGCCAGCAGCGTCGAGGACTTACTCTCTGGGGCCAACGTCCTGACTTTC. As protein: CASSVEDLLSGANVLTF.

The chain is built from TRBV7-9 and TRBJ2-7; the D gene is possibly TRBD1 (5 bases). The CDR3 spans 14 residues. Germline assignment: CDR1 SEHNR and CDR2 FQNEAQ (reference sequence). V was trimmed by 3 bases and J by 7 bases, leaving 16 bases between them. CDR3 protein: CASSFMDMSREQYF. DNA of the CDR3: TGTGCCAGCAGCTTTATGGACATGTCTCGGGAGCAGTACTTC. Full variable domain (missing parts from reference TRBV7-9 and TRBJ2-7): DTGVSQNPRHKITKRGQNVTFRCDPISEHNRLYWYRQTLGQGPEFLTYFQNEAQLEKSRLLSDRFSAERPKGSFSTLEIQRTEQGDSAMYLCASSFMDMSREQYFGPGTRLTVT.

V is TRBV2 and J is TRBJ2-3, with D hard to call. The CDR3 consists of 15 residues. V was cut by 4 bases and J by 2 bases, with 13 bases left in between. Looked up from germline, CDR1 is SNHLY and CDR2 is FYNNEI. CDR3 bases: TGTGCCAGCAGTGTTTGGAGCTCCCACACAGATACGCAGTATTTT. This gives the protein CASSVWSSHTDTQYF.

The chain combines TRBV7-9 with TRBJ1-1, with a tentative D call TRBD1 (6 bases). V dropped 5 bases and J dropped 3 bases, with 19 bases sitting between them. CDR3 length: 16 amino acids. From germline, CDR1 is SEHNR and CDR2 FQNEAQ (reference sequence). The CDR3: CASSTKHRGGDTEAFF. CDR3 bases: TGTGCCAGCAGCACCAAACACCGAGGGGGTGACACTGAAGCTTTCTTT.

The CDR3 is CASSLAGAVNEQFF. CDR3 coding DNA: TGTGCCAGCAGCTTAGCGGGGGCCGTCAATGAGCAGTTCTTC. This chain connects TRBV7-8 to TRBJ2-1; TRBD1 might be the D (6 bases). The CDR3 contains 14 residues. V was trimmed by 0 bases and J by 6 bases, leaving 9 bases between them. Per germline, CDR1 SGHVS and CDR2 FQNEAQ.